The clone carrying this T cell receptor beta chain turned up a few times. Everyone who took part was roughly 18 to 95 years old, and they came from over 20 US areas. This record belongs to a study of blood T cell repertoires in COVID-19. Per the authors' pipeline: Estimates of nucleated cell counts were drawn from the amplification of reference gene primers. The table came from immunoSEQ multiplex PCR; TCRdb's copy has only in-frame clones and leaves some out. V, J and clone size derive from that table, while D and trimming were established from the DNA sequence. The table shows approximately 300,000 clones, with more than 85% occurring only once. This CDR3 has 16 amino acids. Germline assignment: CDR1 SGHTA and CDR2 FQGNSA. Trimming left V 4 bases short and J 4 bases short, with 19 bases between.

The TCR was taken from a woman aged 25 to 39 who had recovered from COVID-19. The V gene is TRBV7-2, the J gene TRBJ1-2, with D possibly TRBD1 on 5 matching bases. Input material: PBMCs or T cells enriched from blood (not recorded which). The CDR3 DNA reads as TGTGCCAGCAGCTCCTCAGGGATCGTTGGAAGCTATGGCTACACCTTC. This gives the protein CASSSSGIVGSYGYTF. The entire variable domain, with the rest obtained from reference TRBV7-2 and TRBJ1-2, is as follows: GAGVSQSPSNKVTEKGKDVELRCDPISGHTALYWYRQSLGQGLEFLIYFQGNSAPDKSGLPSDRFSAERTGGSVSTLTIQRTQQEDSAVYLCASSSSGIVGSYGYTFGSGTRLTVV.